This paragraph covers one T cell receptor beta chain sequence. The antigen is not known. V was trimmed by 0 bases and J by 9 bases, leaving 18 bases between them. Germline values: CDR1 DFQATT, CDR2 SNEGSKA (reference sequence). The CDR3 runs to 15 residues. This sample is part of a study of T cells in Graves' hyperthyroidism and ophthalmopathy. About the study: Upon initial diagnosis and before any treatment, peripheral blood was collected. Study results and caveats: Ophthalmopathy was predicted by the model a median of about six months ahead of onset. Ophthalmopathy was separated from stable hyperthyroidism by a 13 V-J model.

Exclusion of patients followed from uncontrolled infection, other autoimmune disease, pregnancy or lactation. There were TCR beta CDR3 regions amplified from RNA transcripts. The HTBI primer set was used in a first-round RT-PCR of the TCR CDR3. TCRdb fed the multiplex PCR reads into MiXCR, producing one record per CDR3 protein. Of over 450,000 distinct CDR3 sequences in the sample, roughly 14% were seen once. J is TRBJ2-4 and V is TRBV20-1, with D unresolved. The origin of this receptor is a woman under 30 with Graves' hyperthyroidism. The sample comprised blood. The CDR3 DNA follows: TGCAGTGCTAGAGATCATGGCTCCTCAAGGGCCATTCAGTACTTC. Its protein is CSARDHGSSRAIQYF.